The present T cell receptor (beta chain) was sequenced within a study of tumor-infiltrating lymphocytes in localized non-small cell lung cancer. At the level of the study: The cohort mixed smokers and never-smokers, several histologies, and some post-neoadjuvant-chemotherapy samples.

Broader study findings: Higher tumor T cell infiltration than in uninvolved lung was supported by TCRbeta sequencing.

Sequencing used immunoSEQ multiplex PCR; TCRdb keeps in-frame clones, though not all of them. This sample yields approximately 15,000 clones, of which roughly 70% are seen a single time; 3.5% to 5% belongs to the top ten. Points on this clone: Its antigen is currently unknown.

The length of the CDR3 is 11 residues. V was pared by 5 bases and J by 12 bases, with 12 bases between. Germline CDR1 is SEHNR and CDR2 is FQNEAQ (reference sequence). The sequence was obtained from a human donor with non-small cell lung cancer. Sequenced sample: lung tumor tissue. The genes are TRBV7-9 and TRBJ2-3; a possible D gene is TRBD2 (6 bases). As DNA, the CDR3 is TGTGCCAGCAGCCCCAGACTAGGACAGTATTTT. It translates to CASSPRLGQYF.